The 18 T cell receptor beta chains below come from one sample, sequenced in a study of blood T cell repertoires in COVID-19. TCRdb's table, derived via immunoSEQ multiplex PCR, lists solely in-frame clones and lacks some. The data contain fewer than 350,000 clones, around 85% of them singletons. Source material: PBMCs or T cells enriched from blood (not recorded which). These receptors came from a woman aged 40 to 50 who had recovered from COVID-19.

CDR3 in DNA: TGTGCCAGCAGCTTAGTCTCAAACCGACAGGCTGGACACTACGAGCAGTACTTC. Protein product: CASSLVSNRQAGHYEQYF. The chain employs TRBV7-2 and TRBJ2-7; weak D call: TRBD1 (6 bases). Germline assignment: CDR1 SGHTA and CDR2 FQGNSA. The CDR3 sequence is 18 residues long. The V end was cut by 1 base, the J end by 3 bases, with 22 bases between.

This clone was counted a few times. V usage is TRBV7-3 and J usage is TRBJ2-3; D unresolved. Germline V gives CDR1 SGHTA, CDR2 FQGTGA. V was clipped by 5 bases and J by 3 bases, with 21 bases between them. This CDR3 comprises 17 residues. The CDR3 loop reads CASSRGPPSSRTDTQYF. CDR3 in DNA: TGTGCCAGCAGCCGCGGCCCCCCGTCTAGTAGGACAGATACGCAGTATTTT.

V usage is TRBV24-1 and J usage is TRBJ1-2, with 7 bases fitting TRBD1. Germline V gives CDR1 KGHDR, CDR2 SFDVKD. The CDR3 has 15 residues. After removal of 1 base from V and 7 bases from J, the junction contained 8 bases not matched to a gene. The CDR3 nucleotides are TGTGCCACCAGTGATTTCCCCCTACAGGGGACTGGCTACACCTTC. It translates to CATSDFPLQGTGYTF.

The rearrangement uses TRBV6-1 and TRBJ2-7; D is possibly TRBD2 (6 bases). The CDR3 consists of 13 residues. Trimming pared 1 base from V and 5 bases from J, leaving 9 bases between. Germline values: CDR1 MNHNS, CDR2 SASEGT. The CDR3 DNA sequence: TGTGCCAGCAGTGAAGGACGCGGGGACGAGCAGTACTTC. Protein sequence: CASSEGRGDEQYF.

The CDR3 spells CASILRDTNTGELFF. Here the CDR3 DNA reads TGTGCCAGTATCCTCCGGGACACCAACACCGGGGAGCTGTTTTTT. The chain is built from TRBV19 and TRBJ2-2; D might be TRBD1 (6 bases). This CDR3 region has 15 residues. Germline CDR1 reads LNHDA; CDR2 reads SQIVND (reference sequence). Trimming stripped 7 bases from V and 2 bases from J, with 14 bases between.

The gene calls are TRBV9 and TRBJ2-7; 7 positions match TRBD1. Germline CDR1 reads SGDLS; CDR2 reads YYNGEE. CDR3 size: 15 residues. V was pared by 4 bases and J by 2 bases, with 9 bases of the junction left unmatched. The CDR3 loop is CASSPRRQGAYEQYF. In DNA form, the CDR3 reads TGTGCCAGCAGCCCCCGACGTCAGGGGGCCTACGAGCAGTACTTC.

The J gene is TRBJ2-5, the V gene TRBV19; 15 bases agree with TRBD2. V trimming: 3 bases; J trimming: 5 bases; junction bases outside the gene matches: 13. The CDR3 extends over 19 amino acids. Per germline, CDR1 LNHDA and CDR2 SQIVND (reference sequence). The CDR3 here is CASSMSGLAGGPGAETQYF. CDR3 nucleotides: TGTGCCAGTAGTATGAGTGGACTAGCGGGAGGGCCAGGCGCTGAGACCCAGTACTTC.

CDR3 region: CASSTNGTPNQPQHF. DNA of the CDR3: TGTGCCAGCAGTACTAATGGGACACCAAATCAGCCCCAGCATTTT. This rearrangement joins TRBV2 to TRBJ1-5; a weak D match, TRBD1 (6 bases). The CDR3 is made up of 15 amino acids. Trimming took off 5 bases at V and 4 bases at J, with 15 bases between the two ends. Per germline, CDR1 SNHLY and CDR2 FYNNEI.

V usage is TRBV6-2 or TRBV6-3 and J usage is TRBJ2-2, with D perhaps TRBD2 (5 bases). The CDR3 runs to 15 residues. Germline V gives CDR1 MNHEY, CDR2 SVGEGT. V lost 4 bases to trimming and J lost 2 bases, with 11 bases between them. The CDR3 coding sequence is TGTGCCAGCAGTTCTCTCGGACTCAACACCGGGGAGCTGTTTTTT. Protein product: CASSSLGLNTGELFF.

The chain links TRBV5-4 to TRBJ1-3; D is uncertain. This CDR3 is 13 amino acids long. Germline CDR1 SGHNT, CDR2 YYREEE (reference sequence). Trimming shortened V by 4 bases and J by 7 bases, and 12 bases separated the two germline ends. The CDR3 reads CASSTSFGNTIYF. DNA of the CDR3: TGTGCCAGCAGCACCTCCTTCGGGAACACCATATATTTT.

V is TRBV7-2 and J is TRBJ2-3; weak D call: TRBD2 (6 bases). Germline CDR1 reads SGHTA; CDR2 reads FQGNSA. V lost 1 base to trimming and J lost 2 bases, with 19 bases between them. The CDR3 is 18 amino acids. The CDR3 loop is CASSLGTAGLAVTDTQYF. CDR3 DNA sequence: TGTGCCAGCAGCTTAGGGACGGCCGGCTTAGCGGTCACAGATACGCAGTATTTT.

CDR3 amino acids: CASGKTGQPQHF. DNA for the CDR3: TGTGCCAGCGGAAAAACAGGTCAGCCCCAGCATTTT. The rearrangement uses TRBV27 and TRBJ1-5; tentative D call: TRBD1 (5 bases). The CDR3 is 12 residues long. Germline CDR1 and CDR2: MNHEY and SMNVEV (reference sequence). The ends were cut back, 8 bases at V and 6 bases at J, with 11 bases in the middle.

V and J are TRBV19 and TRBJ1-2; D unresolved. Trimming took 5 bases from V and 8 from J, leaving 15 bases between them. The CDR3 covers 13 residues. Germline V CDR1 and CDR2: LNHDA, SQIVND (reference sequence). The CDR3 protein is CASSPTIAGGYTF. The CDR3 nucleotides read TGTGCCAGTAGTCCGACCATCGCGGGGGGCTACACCTTC.

DNA of the CDR3: TGCGCCAGCAGCTTGTACGCGCCCACGGAAGCTTTCTTT. Translating gives CASSLYAPTEAFF. The chain is built from TRBV5-1 and TRBJ1-1; D is ambiguous. The germline V gene encodes CDR1 SGHRS and CDR2 YFSETQ. This CDR3 has 13 amino acids. V lost 1 base and J lost 8, with 12 bases in between.

This chain connects TRBV6-5 to TRBJ2-7, with D tentatively TRBD1 (6 bases). The CDR3 sequence is 14 residues long. Deletions cut 8 bases from V and 13 bases from J, with 27 bases between. Germline-derived CDR1 and CDR2 are MNHEY and SVGAGI. The CDR3 reads CASGPTGTPLRGYF. CDR3 DNA: TGTGCCAGCGGTCCGACAGGAACTCCCCTACGGGGCTACTTC.

The chain combines TRBV7-3 with TRBJ2-1; TRBD2 matches 8 bases. This CDR3 is built from 16 residues. After removal of 2 bases from V and 3 bases from J, the junction contained 6 bases not matched to a gene. Germline CDR1 reads SGHTA; CDR2 reads FQGTGA. In DNA form, the CDR3 reads TGTGCCAGCAGCTTATTCTCGGCGGGAGGCTACAATGAGCAGTTCTTC. Translation gives CASSLFSAGGYNEQFF.

The chain joins TRBV9 to TRBJ2-6, with TRBD1 identical over 7 bases. V lost 4 bases to trimming and J lost 5 bases; unmatched junction nucleotides: 15. This CDR3 contains 18 residues. Germline lookup yields CDR1 SGDLS and CDR2 YYNGEE. The CDR3 bases are TGTGCCAGCAGCTACGACAGGGCCGGGCCTGTGAGGGCCAACGTCCTGACTTTC. It encodes CASSYDRAGPVRANVLTF.

This chain uses TRBV24-1 with TRBJ2-2; D is perhaps TRBD1 (6 bases). Per germline, CDR1 KGHDR and CDR2 SFDVKD. V lost 2 bases to trimming and J lost 1 base, with 19 bases between them. The CDR3 sequence is 19 residues long. This CDR3 is CATSDSPSLGALNTGELFF. The CDR3 DNA reads TGTGCCACCAGTGATTCTCCCTCCTTGGGGGCCCTGAACACCGGGGAGCTGTTTTTT.